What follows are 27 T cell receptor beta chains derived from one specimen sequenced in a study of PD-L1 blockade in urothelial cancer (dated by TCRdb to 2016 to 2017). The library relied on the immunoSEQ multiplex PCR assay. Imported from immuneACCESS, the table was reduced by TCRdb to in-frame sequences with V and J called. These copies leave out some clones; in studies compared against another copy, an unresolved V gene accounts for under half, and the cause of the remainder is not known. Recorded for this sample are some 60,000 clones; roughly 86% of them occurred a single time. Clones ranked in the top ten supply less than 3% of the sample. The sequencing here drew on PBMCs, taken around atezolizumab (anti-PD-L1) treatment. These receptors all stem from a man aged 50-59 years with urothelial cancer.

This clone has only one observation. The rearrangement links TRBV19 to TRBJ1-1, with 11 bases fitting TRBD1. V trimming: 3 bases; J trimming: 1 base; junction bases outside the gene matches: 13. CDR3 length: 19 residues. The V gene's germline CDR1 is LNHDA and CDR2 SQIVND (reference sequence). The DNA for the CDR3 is TGTGCCAGTAGTATTATTCGGCTTGGACAGGGGGCAGGGAACACTGAAGCTTTCTTT. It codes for CASSIIRLGQGAGNTEAFF.

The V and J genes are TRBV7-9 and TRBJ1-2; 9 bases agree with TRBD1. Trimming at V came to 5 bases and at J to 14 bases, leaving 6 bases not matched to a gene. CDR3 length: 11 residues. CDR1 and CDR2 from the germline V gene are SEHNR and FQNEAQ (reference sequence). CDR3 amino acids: CASSVGTGLTF. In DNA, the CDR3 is TGTGCCAGCAGCGTCGGGACAGGGCTAACCTTC.

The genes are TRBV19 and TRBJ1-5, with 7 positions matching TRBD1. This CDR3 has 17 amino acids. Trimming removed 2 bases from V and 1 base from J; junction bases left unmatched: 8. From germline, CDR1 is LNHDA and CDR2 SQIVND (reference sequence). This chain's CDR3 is CASSIIGGEGSNQPQHF. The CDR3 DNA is TGTGCCAGTAGTATAATAGGGGGCGAGGGGAGCAATCAGCCCCAGCATTTT. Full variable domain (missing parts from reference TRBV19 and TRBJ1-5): DGGITQSPKYLFRKEGQNVTLSCEQNLNHDAMYWYRQDPGQGLRLIYYSQIVNDFQKGDIAEGYSVSREKKESFPLTVTSAQKNPTAFYLCASSIIGGEGSNQPQHFGDGTRLSIL.

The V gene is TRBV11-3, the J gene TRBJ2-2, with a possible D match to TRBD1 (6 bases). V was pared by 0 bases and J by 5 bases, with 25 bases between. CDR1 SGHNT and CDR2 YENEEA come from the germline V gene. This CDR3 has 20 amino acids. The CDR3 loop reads CASSLELWGQNLSKTGELFF. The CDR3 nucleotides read TGTGCCAGCAGCTTAGAACTCTGGGGACAAAATCTAAGTAAAACCGGGGAGCTGTTTTTT. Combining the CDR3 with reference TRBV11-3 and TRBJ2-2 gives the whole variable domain EAGVVQSPRYKIIEKKQPVAFWCNPISGHNTLYWYLQNLGQGPELLIRYENEEAVDDSQLPKDRFSAERLKGVDSTLKIQPAELGDSAVYLCASSLELWGQNLSKTGELFFGEGSRLTVL.

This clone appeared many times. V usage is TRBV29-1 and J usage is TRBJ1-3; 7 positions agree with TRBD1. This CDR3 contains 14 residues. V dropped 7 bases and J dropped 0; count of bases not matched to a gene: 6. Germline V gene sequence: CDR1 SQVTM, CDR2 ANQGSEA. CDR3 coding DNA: TGCAGCGCTAAGGGACAGAGCTCTGGAAACACCATATATTTT. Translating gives CSAKGQSSGNTIYF.

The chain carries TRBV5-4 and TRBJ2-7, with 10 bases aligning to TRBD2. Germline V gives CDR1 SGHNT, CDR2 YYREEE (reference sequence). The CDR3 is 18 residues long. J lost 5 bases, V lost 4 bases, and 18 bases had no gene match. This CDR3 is CASSPGLAGARIPHEQYF. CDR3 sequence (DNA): TGTGCCAGCAGCCCCGGGCTAGCGGGGGCCAGGATTCCCCACGAGCAGTACTTC.

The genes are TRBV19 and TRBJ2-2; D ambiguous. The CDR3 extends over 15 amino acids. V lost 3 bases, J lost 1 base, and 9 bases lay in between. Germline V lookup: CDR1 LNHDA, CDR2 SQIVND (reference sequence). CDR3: CASSMLARNTGELFF. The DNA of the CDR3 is TGTGCCAGTAGTATGTTAGCCCGGAACACCGGGGAGCTGTTTTTT.

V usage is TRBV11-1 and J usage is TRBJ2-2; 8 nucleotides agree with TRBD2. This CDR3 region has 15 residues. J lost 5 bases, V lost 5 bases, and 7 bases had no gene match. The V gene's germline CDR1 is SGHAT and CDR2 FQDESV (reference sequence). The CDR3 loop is CASSRGTRSTGELFF. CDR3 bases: TGTGCCAGCAGCCGCGGGACTAGGAGTACCGGGGAGCTGTTTTTT.

The CDR3 region has the DNA TGCGCCAGCAAAGTAGGGGGATCCACTGAAGCTTTCTTT. Its protein is CASKVGGSTEAFF. The gene calls are TRBV5-1 and TRBJ1-1, with D perhaps TRBD1 (6 bases). CDR3 length: 13 residues. Trimming stripped 6 bases from V and 4 bases from J, with 13 bases between. In germline, CDR1 is SGHRS, CDR2 YFSETQ.

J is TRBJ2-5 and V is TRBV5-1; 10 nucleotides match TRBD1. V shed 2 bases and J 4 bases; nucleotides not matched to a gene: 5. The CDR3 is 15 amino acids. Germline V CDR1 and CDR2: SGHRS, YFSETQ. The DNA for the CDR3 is TGCGCCAGCAGCTTAGGGACAGGGGTTCTAGAGACCCAGTACTTC. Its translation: CASSLGTGVLETQYF.

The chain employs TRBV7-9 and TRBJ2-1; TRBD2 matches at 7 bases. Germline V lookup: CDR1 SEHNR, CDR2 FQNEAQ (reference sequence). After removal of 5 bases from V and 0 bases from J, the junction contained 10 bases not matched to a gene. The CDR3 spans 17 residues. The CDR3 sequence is CASSRGWRESSYNEQFF. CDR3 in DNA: TGTGCCAGCAGCCGTGGGTGGCGGGAGAGCTCCTACAATGAGCAGTTCTTC.

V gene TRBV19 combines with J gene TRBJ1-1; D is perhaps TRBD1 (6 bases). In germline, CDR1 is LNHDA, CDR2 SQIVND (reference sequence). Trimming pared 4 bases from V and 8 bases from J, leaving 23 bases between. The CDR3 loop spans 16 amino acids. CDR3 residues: CASSRTASGGRYEAFF. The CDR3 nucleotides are TGTGCCAGTAGTAGGACTGCGAGCGGGGGGCGATACGAAGCTTTCTTT.

The CDR3 DNA follows: TGTGCCAGCAGTTTGGTTGTGCAGGGGTATGGCTACACCTTC. The encoded protein is CASSLVVQGYGYTF. The chain couples TRBV28 to TRBJ1-2; a possible D gene is TRBD1 (6 bases). The V end was cut by 3 bases, the J end by 5 bases, with 13 bases between. There are 14 residues in the CDR3. Germline lookup yields CDR1 MDHEN and CDR2 SYDVKM.

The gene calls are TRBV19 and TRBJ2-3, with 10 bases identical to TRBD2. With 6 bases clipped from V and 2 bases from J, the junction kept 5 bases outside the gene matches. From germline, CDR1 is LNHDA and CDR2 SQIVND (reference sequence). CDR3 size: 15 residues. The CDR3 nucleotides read TGTGCCAGTAGACTAGCGGGACAGCCCACAGATACGCAGTATTTT. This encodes CASRLAGQPTDTQYF.

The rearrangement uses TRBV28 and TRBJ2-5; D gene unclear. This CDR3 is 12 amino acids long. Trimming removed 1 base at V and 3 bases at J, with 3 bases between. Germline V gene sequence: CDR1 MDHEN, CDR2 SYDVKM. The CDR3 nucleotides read TGTGCCAGCAGTTTATCGGAAGAGACCCAGTACTTC. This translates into CASSLSEETQYF.

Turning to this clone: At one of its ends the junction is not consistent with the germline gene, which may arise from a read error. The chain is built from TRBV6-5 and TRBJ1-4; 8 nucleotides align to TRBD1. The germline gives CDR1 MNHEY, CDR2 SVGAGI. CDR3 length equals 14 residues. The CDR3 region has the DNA TGTGCCGGCAGTCCCCAGGGGGCAGGGGAAAAACTGTTTTTT. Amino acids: CAGSPQGAGEKLFF.

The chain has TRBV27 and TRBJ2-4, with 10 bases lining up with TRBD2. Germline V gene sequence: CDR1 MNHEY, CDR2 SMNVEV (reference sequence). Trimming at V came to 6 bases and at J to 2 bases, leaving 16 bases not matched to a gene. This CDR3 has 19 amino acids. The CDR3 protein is CASSRRRDSGGGTKNIQYF. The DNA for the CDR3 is TGTGCCAGCAGCCGAAGACGGGACAGCGGGGGGGGAACCAAAAACATTCAGTACTTC.

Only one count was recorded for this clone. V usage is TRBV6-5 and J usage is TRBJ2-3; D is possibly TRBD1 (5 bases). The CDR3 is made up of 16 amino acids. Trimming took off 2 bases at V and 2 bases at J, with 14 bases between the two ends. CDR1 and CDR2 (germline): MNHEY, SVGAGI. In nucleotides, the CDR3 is TGTGCCAGCAGTTACGCCCCAGGGATCCACACAGATACGCAGTATTTT. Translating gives CASSYAPGIHTDTQYF.

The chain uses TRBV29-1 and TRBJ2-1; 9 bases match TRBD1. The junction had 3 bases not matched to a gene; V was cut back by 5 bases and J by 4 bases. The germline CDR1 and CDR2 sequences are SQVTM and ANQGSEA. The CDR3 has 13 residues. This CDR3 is CSVPGQGYNEQFF. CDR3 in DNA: TGCAGCGTTCCTGGACAGGGGTACAATGAGCAGTTCTTC.

CDR3 DNA: TGTGCCAGCAGCCCTCGCTCCCACTCAGGGAGGTACGAGCAGTACTTC. Amino acid sequence: CASSPRSHSGRYEQYF. The rearrangement uses TRBV13 and TRBJ2-7; the D gene is possibly TRBD2 (6 bases). V was clipped by 5 bases and J by 4 bases, with 21 bases between them. This CDR3 region has 16 residues. The germline gives CDR1 PRHDT, CDR2 FYEKMQ (reference sequence).

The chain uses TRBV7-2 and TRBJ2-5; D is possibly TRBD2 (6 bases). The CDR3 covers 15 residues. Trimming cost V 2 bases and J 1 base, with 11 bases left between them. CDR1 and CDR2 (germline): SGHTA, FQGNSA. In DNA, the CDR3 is TGTGCCAGCAGCTTAAAGCGGGCGTCCCAAGAGACCCAGTACTTC. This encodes CASSLKRASQETQYF.

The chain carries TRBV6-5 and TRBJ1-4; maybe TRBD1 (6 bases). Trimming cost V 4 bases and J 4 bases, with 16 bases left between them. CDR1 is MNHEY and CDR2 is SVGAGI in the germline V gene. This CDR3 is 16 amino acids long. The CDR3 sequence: CASSSFMTGFNEKLFF. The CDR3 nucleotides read TGTGCCAGCAGTTCCTTCATGACAGGTTTTAATGAAAAACTGTTTTTT.

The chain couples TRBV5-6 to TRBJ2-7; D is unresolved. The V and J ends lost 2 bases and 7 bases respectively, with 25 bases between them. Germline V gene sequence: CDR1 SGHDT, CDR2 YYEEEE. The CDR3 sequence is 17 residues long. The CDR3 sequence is CASSFYGRQEHSREQYF. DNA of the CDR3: TGTGCCAGCAGCTTTTATGGTCGTCAGGAACATTCGAGAGAGCAGTACTTC.

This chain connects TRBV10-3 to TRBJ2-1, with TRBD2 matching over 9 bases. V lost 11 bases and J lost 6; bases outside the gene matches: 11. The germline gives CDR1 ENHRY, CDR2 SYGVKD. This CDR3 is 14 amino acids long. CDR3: CAVGERLAVNEQFF. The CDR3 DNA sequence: TGTGCCGTCGGAGAAAGACTAGCGGTCAATGAGCAGTTCTTC.

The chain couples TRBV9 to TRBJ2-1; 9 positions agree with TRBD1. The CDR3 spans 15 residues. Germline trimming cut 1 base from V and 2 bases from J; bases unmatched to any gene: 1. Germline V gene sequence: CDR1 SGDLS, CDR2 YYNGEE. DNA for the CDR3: TGTGCCAGCAGCGTAAGACAGGGGGCCTACAATGAGCAGTTCTTC. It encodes CASSVRQGAYNEQFF.

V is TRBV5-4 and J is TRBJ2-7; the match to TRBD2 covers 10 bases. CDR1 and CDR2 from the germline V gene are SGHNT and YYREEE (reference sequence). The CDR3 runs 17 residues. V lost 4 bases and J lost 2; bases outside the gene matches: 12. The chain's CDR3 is CASSRSTGLAATYEQYF. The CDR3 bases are TGTGCCAGCAGCCGATCAACTGGACTAGCGGCAACCTACGAGCAGTACTTC.

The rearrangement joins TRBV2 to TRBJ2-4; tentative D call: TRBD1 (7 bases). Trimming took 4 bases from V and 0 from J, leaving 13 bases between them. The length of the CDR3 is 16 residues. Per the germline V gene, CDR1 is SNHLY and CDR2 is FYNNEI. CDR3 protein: CASSVAGGLAKNIQYF. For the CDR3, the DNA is TGTGCCAGCAGTGTTGCAGGGGGGTTAGCCAAAAACATTCAGTACTTC.